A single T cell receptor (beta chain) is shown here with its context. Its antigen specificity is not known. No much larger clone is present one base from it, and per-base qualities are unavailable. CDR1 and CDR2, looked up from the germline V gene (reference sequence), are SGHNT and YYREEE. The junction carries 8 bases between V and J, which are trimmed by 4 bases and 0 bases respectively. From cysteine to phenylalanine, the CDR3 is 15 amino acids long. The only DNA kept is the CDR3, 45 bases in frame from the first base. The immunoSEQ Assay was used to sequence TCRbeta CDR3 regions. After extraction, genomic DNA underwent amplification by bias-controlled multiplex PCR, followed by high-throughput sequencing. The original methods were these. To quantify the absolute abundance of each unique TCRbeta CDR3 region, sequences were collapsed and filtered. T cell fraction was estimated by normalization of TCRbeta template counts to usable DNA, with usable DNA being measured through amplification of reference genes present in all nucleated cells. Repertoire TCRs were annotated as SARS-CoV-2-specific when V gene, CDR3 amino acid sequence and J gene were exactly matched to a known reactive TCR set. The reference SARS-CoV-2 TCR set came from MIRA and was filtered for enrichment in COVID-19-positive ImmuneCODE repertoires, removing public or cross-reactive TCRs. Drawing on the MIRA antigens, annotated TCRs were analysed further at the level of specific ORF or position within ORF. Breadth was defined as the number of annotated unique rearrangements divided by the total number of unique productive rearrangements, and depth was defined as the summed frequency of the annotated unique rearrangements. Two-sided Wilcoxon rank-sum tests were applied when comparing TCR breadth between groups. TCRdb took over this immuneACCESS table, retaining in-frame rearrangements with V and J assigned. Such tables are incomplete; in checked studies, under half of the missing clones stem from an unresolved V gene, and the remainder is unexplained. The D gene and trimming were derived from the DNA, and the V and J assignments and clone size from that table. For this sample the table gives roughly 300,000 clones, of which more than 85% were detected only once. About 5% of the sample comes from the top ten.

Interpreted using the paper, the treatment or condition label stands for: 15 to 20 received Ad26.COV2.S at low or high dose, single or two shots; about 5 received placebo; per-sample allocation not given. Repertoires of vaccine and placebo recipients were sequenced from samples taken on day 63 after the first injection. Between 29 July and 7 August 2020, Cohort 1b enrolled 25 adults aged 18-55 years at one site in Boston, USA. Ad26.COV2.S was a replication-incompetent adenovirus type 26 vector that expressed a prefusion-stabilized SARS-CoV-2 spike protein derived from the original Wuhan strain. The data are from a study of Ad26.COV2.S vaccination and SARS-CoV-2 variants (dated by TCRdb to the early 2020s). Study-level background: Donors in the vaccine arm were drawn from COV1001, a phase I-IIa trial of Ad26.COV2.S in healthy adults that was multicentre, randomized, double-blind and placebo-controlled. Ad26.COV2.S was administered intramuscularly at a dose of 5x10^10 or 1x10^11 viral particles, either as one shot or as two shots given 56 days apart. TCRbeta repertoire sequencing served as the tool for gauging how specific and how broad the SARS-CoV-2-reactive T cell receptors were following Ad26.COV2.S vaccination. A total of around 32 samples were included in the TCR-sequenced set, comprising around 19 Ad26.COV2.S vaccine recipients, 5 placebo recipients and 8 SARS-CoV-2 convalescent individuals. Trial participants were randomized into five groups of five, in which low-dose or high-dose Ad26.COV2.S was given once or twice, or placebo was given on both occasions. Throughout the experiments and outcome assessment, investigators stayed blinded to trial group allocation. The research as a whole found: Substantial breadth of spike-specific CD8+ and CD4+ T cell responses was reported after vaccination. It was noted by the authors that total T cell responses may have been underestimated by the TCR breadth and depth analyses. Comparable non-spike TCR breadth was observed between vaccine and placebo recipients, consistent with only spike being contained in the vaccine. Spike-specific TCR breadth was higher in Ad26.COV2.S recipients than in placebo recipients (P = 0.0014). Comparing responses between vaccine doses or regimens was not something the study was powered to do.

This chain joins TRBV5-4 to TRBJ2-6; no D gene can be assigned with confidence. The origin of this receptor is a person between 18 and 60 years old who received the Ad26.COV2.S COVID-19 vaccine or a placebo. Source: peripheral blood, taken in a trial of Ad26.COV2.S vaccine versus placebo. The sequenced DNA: TGTGCCAGCAGCGCGTGGGTCTCTGGGGCCAACGTCCTGACTTTC. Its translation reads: CASSAWVSGANVLTF. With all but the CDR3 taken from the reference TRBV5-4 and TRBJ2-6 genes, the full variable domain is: ETGVTQSPTHLIKTRGQQVTLRCSSQSGHNTVSWYQQALGQGPQFIFQYYREEENGRGNFPPRFSGLQFPNYSSELNVNALELDDSALYLCASSAWVSGANVLTFGAGSRLTVL.